Listed below are T cell receptor beta chains from one sample, sequenced in a study of shared clonotypes between healthy human individuals. Using immunoSEQ multiplex PCR, the repertoire was profiled, and TCRdb retains in-frame clones only, with some absent. The table has some 2,100,000 clones, approximately 95% seen once. Sequences were obtained from naive CD4+ T cells sorted from blood. Receptors were obtained from a man younger than 30 in good health. Both conserved end residues are part of each CDR3. Each record gives: J gene, clone size, V gene, CDR3 length, D gene, CDR3 protein, CDR3 DNA. The D gene is left open where the match is weak. Clone sizes are given selectively: once, few, many, or a class where the clone is expanded.

TRBJ2-4 once TRBV2 20 TRBD2 CASSEGLAGDKPLAKNIQYF TGTGCCAGCAGTGAAGGGCTAGCGGGGGACAAACCACTAGCCAAAAACATTCAGTACTTC
TRBJ1-2 . TRBV6-4 14 TRBD1 CASRQGQDVGGYTF TGTGCCAGCAGGCAGGGACAGGACGTCGGAGGCTACACCTTC
TRBJ1-2 . TRBV7-8 13 . CASSLGGNGGYTF TGTGCCAGCAGCTTAGGGGGAAACGGTGGCTACACCTTC
TRBJ1-2 once TRBV27 13 TRBD1 CASSFPGGYGYTF TGTGCCAGCAGTTTCCCAGGGGGGTATGGCTACACCTTC
TRBJ2-7 . TRBV2 13 TRBD1 CASIRDRTYEQYF TGTGCCAGCATAAGGGACAGGACCTACGAGCAGTACTTC
TRBJ1-2 . TRBV6-5 12 . CASRSPSYGYTF TGTGCCAGCAGGAGCCCTAGCTATGGCTACACCTTC
TRBJ2-2 . TRBV5-4 15 TRBD1 CASSLDRGWTGELFF TGTGCCAGCAGCTTGGACAGGGGATGGACCGGGGAGCTGTTTTTT
TRBJ2-3 . TRBV5-1 16 . CASSLETGGRTDTQYF TGCGCCAGCAGCTTGGAGACAGGTGGACGCACAGATACGCAGTATTTT
TRBJ2-5 . TRBV7-9 14 . CASSPRAPGETQYF TGTGCCAGCAGCCCCAGGGCCCCTGGAGAGACCCAGTACTTC
TRBJ2-7 . TRBV12-1 15 . CASTLDGLRGREQYF TGTGCCAGCACCCTCGACGGGCTCCGGGGTCGCGAGCAGTACTTC
TRBJ2-5 . TRBV2 15 TRBD1 CASSEDRGGGETQYF TGTGCCAGCAGTGAGGACAGGGGTGGTGGGGAGACCCAGTACTTC
TRBJ2-6 . TRBV10-3 17 . CAISEATPSSGANVLTF TGTGCCATCAGTGAGGCGACACCAAGCTCTGGGGCCAACGTCCTGACTTTC
TRBJ1-3 once TRBV5-1 15 . CASSLAAGSGNTIYF TGCGCCAGCAGCTTGGCGGCAGGCTCTGGAAACACCATATATTTT
TRBJ1-5 . TRBV18 14 . CASSPGRVGQPQHF TGTGCCAGCTCACCAGGCCGGGTTGGGCAGCCCCAGCATTTT
TRBJ1-6 . TRBV7-9 19 . CASSSPGGGRSSYNSPLHF TGTGCCAGCAGCTCACCCGGCGGGGGACGGAGCTCCTATAATTCACCCCTCCACTTT
TRBJ2-5 . TRBV5-1 14 TRBD1 CASRGQGLVETQYF TGCGCCAGCAGGGGACAGGGACTTGTAGAGACCCAGTACTTC
TRBJ2-1 . TRBV27 15 . CASSLGGTDYNEQFF TGTGCCAGCAGTTTAGGCGGGACAGATTACAATGAGCAGTTCTTC
TRBJ2-1 . TRBV5-4 14 . CASSLGGRDNEQFF TGTGCCAGCAGCTTGGGGGGCAGGGACAATGAGCAGTTCTTC
TRBJ2-1 . TRBV20-1 11 TRBD2 CSARRGYEQFF TGCAGTGCCCGGCGGGGGTATGAGCAGTTCTTC
TRBJ2-7 . TRBV27 18 TRBD1 CASSLYRPGTGSSYEQYF TGTGCCAGCAGTTTATATAGGCCCGGGACAGGGAGCTCCTACGAGCAGTACTTC
TRBJ2-5 . TRBV4-3 15 . CASSPRGRVGETQYF TGCGCCAGCAGCCCCCGGGGCAGGGTTGGAGAGACCCAGTACTTC
TRBJ1-5 few TRBV5-1 14 . CASSLGTGNQPQHF TGCGCCAGCAGCTTGGGCACAGGGAATCAGCCCCAGCATTTT
TRBJ1-5 . TRBV5-1 14 . CASSPEGSNQPQHF TGCGCCAGCAGCCCGGAGGGGAGCAATCAGCCCCAGCATTTT
TRBJ1-3 few TRBV7-9 14 . CASSPRQDGNTIYF TGTGCCAGCAGCCCCCGACAGGACGGAAACACCATATATTTT
TRBJ2-5 . TRBV6-6 15 TRBD2 CASSYSSGAQETQYF TGTGCCAGCAGTTACTCAAGCGGGGCCCAAGAGACCCAGTACTTC
TRBJ1-3 once TRBV5-4 13 . CASSPSTGNTIYF TGTGCCAGCAGCCCTTCGACCGGAAACACCATATATTTT
TRBJ1-2 . TRBV6-5 13 . CASSYLGESGYTF TGTGCCAGCAGTTACCTCGGGGAAAGTGGCTACACCTTC